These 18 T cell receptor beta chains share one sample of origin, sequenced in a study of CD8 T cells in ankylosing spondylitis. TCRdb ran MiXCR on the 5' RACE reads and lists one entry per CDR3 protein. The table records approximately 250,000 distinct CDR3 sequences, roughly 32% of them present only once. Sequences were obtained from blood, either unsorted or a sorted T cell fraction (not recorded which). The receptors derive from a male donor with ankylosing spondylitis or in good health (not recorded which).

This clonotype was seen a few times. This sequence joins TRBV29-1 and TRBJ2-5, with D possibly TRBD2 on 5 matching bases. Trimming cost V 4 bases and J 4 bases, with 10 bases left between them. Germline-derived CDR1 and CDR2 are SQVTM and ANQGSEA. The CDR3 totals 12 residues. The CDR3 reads CSVVRAGETQYF. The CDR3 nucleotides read TGCAGCGTTGTGAGGGCGGGAGAGACCCAGTACTTC.

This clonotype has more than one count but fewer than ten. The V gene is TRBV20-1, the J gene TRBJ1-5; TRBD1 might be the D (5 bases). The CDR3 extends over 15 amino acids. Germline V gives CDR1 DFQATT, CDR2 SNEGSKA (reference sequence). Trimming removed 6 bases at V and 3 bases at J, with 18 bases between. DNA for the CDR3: TGCAGTGCCCCAAGGGGCAGGGCCCTCAATCAGCCCCAGCATTTT. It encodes CSAPRGRALNQPQHF.

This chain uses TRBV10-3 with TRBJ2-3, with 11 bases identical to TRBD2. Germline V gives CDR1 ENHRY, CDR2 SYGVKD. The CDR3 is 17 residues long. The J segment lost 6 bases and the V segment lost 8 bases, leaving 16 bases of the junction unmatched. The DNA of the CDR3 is TGTGCCATCGGGGGACAGGGTACTAGCGGGGGTTCGGATACGCAGTATTTT. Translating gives CAIGGQGTSGGSDTQYF.

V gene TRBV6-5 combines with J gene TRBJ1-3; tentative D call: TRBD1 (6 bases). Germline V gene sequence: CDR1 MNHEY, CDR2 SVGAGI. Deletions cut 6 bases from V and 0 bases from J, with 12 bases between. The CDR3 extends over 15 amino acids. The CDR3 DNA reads TGTGCCAGCAGGTACACAGGGAACTCTGGAAACACCATATATTTT. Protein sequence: CASRYTGNSGNTIYF.

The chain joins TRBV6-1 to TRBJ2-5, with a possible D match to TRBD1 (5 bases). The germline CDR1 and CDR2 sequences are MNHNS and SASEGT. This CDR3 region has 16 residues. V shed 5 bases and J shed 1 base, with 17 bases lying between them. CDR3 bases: TGTGCCAGCAGTACATTTATGCGGACAACCCAAGAGACCCAGTACTTC. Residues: CASSTFMRTTQETQYF.

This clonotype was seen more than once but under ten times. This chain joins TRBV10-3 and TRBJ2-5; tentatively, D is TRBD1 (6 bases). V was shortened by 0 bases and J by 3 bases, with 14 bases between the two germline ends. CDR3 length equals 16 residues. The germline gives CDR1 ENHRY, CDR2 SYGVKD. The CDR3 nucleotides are TGTGCCATCAGTGAGTCCTGGGGGCCGGGCGAAGAGACCCAGTACTTC. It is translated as CAISESWGPGEETQYF.

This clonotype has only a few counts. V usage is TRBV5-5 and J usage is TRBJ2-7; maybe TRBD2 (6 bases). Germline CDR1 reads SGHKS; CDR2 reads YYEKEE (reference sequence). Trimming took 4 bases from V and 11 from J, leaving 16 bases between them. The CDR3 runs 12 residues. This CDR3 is CASSPLHRREYF. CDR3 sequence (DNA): TGTGCCAGCAGCCCCTTACATCGGAGGGAGTACTTC.

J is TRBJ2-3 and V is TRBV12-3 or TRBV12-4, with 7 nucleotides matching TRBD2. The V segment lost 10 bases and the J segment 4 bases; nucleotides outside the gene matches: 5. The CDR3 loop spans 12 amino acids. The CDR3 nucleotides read TGTGCCACGTCGGCGGGGGCAGATACGCAGTATTTT. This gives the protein CATSAGADTQYF.

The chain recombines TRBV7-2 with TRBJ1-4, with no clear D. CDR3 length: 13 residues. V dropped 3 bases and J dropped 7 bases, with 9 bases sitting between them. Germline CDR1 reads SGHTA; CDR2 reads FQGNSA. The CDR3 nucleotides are TGTGCCAGCAGCTTGACGTTCGGTGAAAAACTGTTTTTT. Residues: CASSLTFGEKLFF.

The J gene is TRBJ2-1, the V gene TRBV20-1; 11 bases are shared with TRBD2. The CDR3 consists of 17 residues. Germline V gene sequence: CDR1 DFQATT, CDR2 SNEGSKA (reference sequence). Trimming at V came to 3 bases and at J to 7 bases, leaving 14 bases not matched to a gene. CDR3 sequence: CSASPWGSGGAANEQFF. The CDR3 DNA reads TGCAGTGCTAGCCCCTGGGGTAGCGGGGGGGCAGCTAATGAGCAGTTCTTC.

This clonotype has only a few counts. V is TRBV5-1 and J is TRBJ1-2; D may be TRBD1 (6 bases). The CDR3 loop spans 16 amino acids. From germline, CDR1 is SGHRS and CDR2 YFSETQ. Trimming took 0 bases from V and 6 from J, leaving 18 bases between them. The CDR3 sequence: CASSLVWAGDIHGYTF. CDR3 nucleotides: TGCGCCAGCAGCTTGGTTTGGGCAGGGGATATCCATGGCTACACCTTC.

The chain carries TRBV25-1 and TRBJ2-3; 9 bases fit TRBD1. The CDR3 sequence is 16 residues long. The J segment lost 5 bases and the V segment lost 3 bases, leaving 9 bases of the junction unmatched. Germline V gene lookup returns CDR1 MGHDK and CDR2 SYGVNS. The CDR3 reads CASSDPGTGNVDTQYF. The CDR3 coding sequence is TGTGCCAGCAGTGATCCCGGGACAGGGAATGTAGATACGCAGTATTTT.

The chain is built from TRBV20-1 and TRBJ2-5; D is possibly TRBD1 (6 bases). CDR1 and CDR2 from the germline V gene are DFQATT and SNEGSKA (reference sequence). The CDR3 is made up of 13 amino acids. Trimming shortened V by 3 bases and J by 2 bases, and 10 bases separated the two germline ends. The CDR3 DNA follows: TGCAGTGCTAGGGGGACACAACAAGAGACCCAGTACTTC. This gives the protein CSARGTQQETQYF.

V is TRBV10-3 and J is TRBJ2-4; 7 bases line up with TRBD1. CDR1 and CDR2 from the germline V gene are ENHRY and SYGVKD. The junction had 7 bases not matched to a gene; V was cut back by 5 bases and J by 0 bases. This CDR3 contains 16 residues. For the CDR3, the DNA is TGTGCCATCAGTAATGAAAACAGGGGAGCCAAAAACATTCAGTACTTC. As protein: CAISNENRGAKNIQYF.

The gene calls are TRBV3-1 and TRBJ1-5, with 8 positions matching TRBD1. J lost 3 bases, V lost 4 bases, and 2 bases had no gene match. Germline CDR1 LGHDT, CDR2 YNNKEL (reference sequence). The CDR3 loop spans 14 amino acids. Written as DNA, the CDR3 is TGTGCCAGCAGCCCAGGGGGCCTCAATCAGCCCCAGCATTTT. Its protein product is CASSPGGLNQPQHF.

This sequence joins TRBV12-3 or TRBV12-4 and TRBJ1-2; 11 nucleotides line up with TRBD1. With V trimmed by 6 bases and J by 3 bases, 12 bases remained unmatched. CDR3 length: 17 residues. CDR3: CASRHTGTGGVDYGYTF. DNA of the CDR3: TGTGCCAGCAGGCATACCGGGACAGGGGGAGTTGACTATGGCTACACCTTC.

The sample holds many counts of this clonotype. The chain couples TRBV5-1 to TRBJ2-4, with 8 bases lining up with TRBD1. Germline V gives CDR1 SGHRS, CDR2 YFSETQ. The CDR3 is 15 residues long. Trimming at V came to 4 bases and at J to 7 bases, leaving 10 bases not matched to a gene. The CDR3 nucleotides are TGCGCCAGCAGCCCGGACCGGGACAGGACGAACATTCAGTACTTC. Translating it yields CASSPDRDRTNIQYF.

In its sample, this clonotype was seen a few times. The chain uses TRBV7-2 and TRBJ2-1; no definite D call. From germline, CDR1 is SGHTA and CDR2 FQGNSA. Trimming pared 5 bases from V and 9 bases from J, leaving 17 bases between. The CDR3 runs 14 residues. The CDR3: CASSPSYSVPEQFF. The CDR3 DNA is TGTGCCAGCAGCCCTAGTTATTCGGTACCTGAGCAGTTCTTC.